This T cell receptor beta chain was documented in a study of T cells in Graves' hyperthyroidism and ophthalmopathy. Notes on the study in general: For ophthalmopathy, model prediction preceded onset by a median about 6.2 months.

Patients having uncontrolled infection, another autoimmune disease, pregnancy or lactation were not included. It was 8 to 10 ml of fresh peripheral blood that supplied the PBMCs. RNA transcripts gave rise to amplified TCR beta CDR3 regions. A first-round RT-PCR of the TCR CDR3 used the HTBI primer set. One entry per CDR3 protein, called by TCRdb with MiXCR from the multiplex PCR reads. The table lists 470,000 or so distinct CDR3 sequences, around 20% of them singletons, with more than 20% in the top ten. In its sample, this clonotype was seen once. Its target is not known. The CDR3 carries no conserved terminal phenylalanine or tryptophan, so it likely arises from a read error. Trimming shortened V by 1 base and J by 2 bases, and 3 bases separated the two germline ends. Germline lookup yields CDR1 SGHDN and CDR2 FVKESK. This CDR3 has 13 residues.

This TCR was sampled from a man aged 18 to 29 with Graves' hyperthyroidism. The sequenced sample was blood. The V and J genes are TRBV14 and TRBJ1-5; D remains unclear. CDR3 in amino acids: CASSQGRNQPQHL. The DNA of the CDR3 is TGTGCCAGCAGCCAAGGACGCAATCAGCCCCAGCATCTT.